Below, 23 T cell receptor beta chains from the same sample are listed, as sequenced in a study of cytomegalovirus exposure and HLA in healthy donors. The PCR was carried out with 60 Vbeta primers and 13 Jbeta primers. Some clones are missing from TCRdb's copy, which holds only in-frame ones; the method was immunoSEQ multiplex PCR. In the table there are 100,000 to 150,000 clones, 65% to 80% of which are singletons. The sample was PBMCs. Receptors were obtained from a woman between 35 and 50 years old in good health and CMV-seropositive.

V and J are TRBV5-1 and TRBJ2-7, with 9 bases that match TRBD2. The CDR3 has 15 amino acids. Germline CDR1 and CDR2: SGHRS and YFSETQ. Losses at the gene ends were 4 bases for V and 1 base for J; bases not matched to a gene: 6. The CDR3 nucleotides are TGCGCCAGCAGCACCGGAGGACTAGCGTCCTACGAGCAGTACTTC. Its protein is CASSTGGLASYEQYF.

Only one count was recorded for this clone. This chain joins TRBV11-2 and TRBJ2-7; TRBD1 is a possible D gene (5 bases). The germline gives CDR1 SGHAT, CDR2 FQNNGV. The V gene lost 5 bases and the J gene lost 2 bases, with 10 bases spanning the gap. CDR3 size: 13 residues. This chain's CDR3 is CASSPDRTYEQYF. CDR3 sequence (DNA): TGTGCCAGCAGCCCCGACAGAACCTACGAGCAGTACTTC. Looking up the rest from reference TRBV11-2 and TRBJ2-7 gives the full variable domain: EAGVAQSPRYKIIEKRQSVAFWCNPISGHATLYWYQQILGQGPKLLIQFQNNGVVDDSQLPKDRFSAERLKGVDSTLKIQPAKLEDSAVYLCASSPDRTYEQYFGPGTRLTVT.

The chain recombines TRBV5-1 with TRBJ2-3; possibly TRBD2 for D (5 bases). The germline V gene encodes CDR1 SGHRS and CDR2 YFSETQ. This CDR3 region has 15 residues. Deletions cut 4 bases from V and 2 bases from J, with 14 bases between. The CDR3 DNA reads TGCGCCAGCAGCAGTGGACTTGCCCCCACAGATACGCAGTATTTT. It is translated as CASSSGLAPTDTQYF. Full variable domain (remainder filled in from reference TRBV5-1 and TRBJ2-3): KAGVTQTPRYLIKTRGQQVTLSCSPISGHRSVSWYQQTPGQGLQFLFEYFSETQRNKGNFPGRFSGRQFSNSRSEMNVSTLELGDSALYLCASSSGLAPTDTQYFGPGTRLTVL.

The genes are TRBV7-9 and TRBJ2-5, with TRBD1 matching 8 bases. The CDR3 sequence is 15 residues long. Germline CDR1 SEHNR, CDR2 FQNEAQ (reference sequence). Trimming cost V 4 bases and J 5 bases; bases outside gene matches: 9. CDR3 sequence (DNA): TGTGCCAGCAGCTACGGACAGGGTGCGGGGGAGACCCAGTACTTC. Protein product: CASSYGQGAGETQYF. Drawing the rest from reference TRBV7-9 and TRBJ2-5, the complete variable domain is DTGVSQNPRHKITKRGQNVTFRCDPISEHNRLYWYRQTLGQGPEFLTYFQNEAQLEKSRLLSDRFSAERPKGSFSTLEIQRTEQGDSAMYLCASSYGQGAGETQYFGPGTRLLVL.

This clone has just a few counts. V is TRBV5-6 and J is TRBJ2-3; 10 bases agree with TRBD2. V lost 0 bases to trimming and J lost 4 bases; unmatched junction nucleotides: 2. CDR3 length: 15 residues. CDR1 and CDR2 (germline): SGHDT, YYEEEE. Here the CDR3 reads CASSLGAGGADTQYF. CDR3 in DNA: TGTGCCAGCAGCTTGGGAGCGGGAGGGGCAGATACGCAGTATTTT. Based on the CDR3 plus reference TRBV5-6 and TRBJ2-3, the full variable domain is DAGVTQSPTHLIKTRGQQVTLRCSPKSGHDTVSWYQQALGQGPQFIFQYYEEEERQRGNFPDRFSGHQFPNYSSELNVNALLLGDSALYLCASSLGAGGADTQYFGPGTRLTVL.

A single count supports this clone. The chain links TRBV6-6 to TRBJ2-1; D might be TRBD1 (6 bases). The length of the CDR3 is 15 residues. Germline-derived CDR1 and CDR2 are MNHNY and SVGAGI (reference sequence). With 5 bases removed from V and 0 bases from J, the gap between germline ends came to 11 bases. The CDR3 here is CASSRDISSYNEQFF. CDR3 bases: TGTGCCAGCAGTCGGGACATTAGCTCCTACAATGAGCAGTTCTTC.

In DNA form, the CDR3 reads TGTGCCAGCAGTTACTCGAATAGCGGGGGCAATGAGCAGTTCTTC. Translated, it gives CASSYSNSGGNEQFF. The J gene is TRBJ2-1, the V gene TRBV6-6; the match to TRBD2 covers 9 bases. There are 15 residues in the CDR3. The germline V gene encodes CDR1 MNHNY and CDR2 SVGAGI (reference sequence). Unmatched junction bases numbered 3, after V lost 0 bases and J lost 6 bases.

The rearrangement joins TRBV5-4 to TRBJ1-2; D unresolved. The V gene's germline CDR1 is SGHNT and CDR2 YYREEE (reference sequence). The CDR3 loop spans 13 amino acids. Trimming pared 1 base from V and 10 bases from J, leaving 14 bases between. CDR3 nucleotides: TGTGCCAGCAGCTTGCGGGGATCAACTGACTACACCTTC. Protein product: CASSLRGSTDYTF.

J is TRBJ2-5 and V is TRBV29-1, with TRBD2 matching over 9 bases. The CDR3 sequence is 15 residues long. V lost 3 bases and J lost 6; bases outside the gene matches: 11. CDR1 and CDR2 from the germline V gene are SQVTM and ANQGSEA. The CDR3, as DNA: TGCAGCGTTGAGGGGGGGGCGGGAGGGCCGAAGACCCAGTACTTC. Translation gives CSVEGGAGGPKTQYF.

CDR3 coding DNA: TGTGCCAGCAGCATGGGAGGGACCTACGAGCAGTACTTC. Translated, it gives CASSMGGTYEQYF. This sequence joins TRBV5-4 and TRBJ2-7; 7 nucleotides align to TRBD2. The CDR3 contains 13 residues. Per the germline V gene, CDR1 is SGHNT and CDR2 is YYREEE (reference sequence). Trimming cost V 4 bases and J 2 bases; bases outside gene matches: 3.

This chain links TRBV7-3 with TRBJ2-2, with D perhaps TRBD2 (5 bases). The CDR3 runs 14 residues. Germline V CDR1 and CDR2: SGHTA, FQGTGA. Trimming removed 2 bases from V and 3 bases from J, with 7 bases in between. In nucleotides, the CDR3 is TGTGCCAGCAGCTTAGAGGGCCACACCGGGGAGCTGTTTTTT. Translated: CASSLEGHTGELFF.

Only one count was recorded for this clone. The genes are TRBV5-1 and TRBJ1-1; the match to TRBD1 covers 9 bases. With 3 bases clipped from V and 1 base from J, the junction kept 1 base outside the gene matches. The CDR3 runs to 14 residues. Germline V CDR1 and CDR2: SGHRS, YFSETQ. CDR3 sequence reads: CASSWGQGNTEAFF. CDR3 nucleotide sequence: TGCGCCAGCAGCTGGGGACAGGGGAACACTGAAGCTTTCTTT.

This clone came up once. This chain connects TRBV2 to TRBJ2-2, with a weak D call TRBD1 (6 bases). The germline V gene encodes CDR1 SNHLY and CDR2 FYNNEI. Trimming took off 3 bases at V and 4 bases at J, with 12 bases between the two ends. The CDR3 contains 15 residues. CDR3 DNA: TGTGCCAGCAGTGAGGGGCAGGGGAGCACCGGGGAGCTGTTTTTT. Translating gives CASSEGQGSTGELFF. The full variable domain, its missing parts supplied by reference TRBV2 and TRBJ2-2, is EPEVTQTPSHQVTQMGQEVILRCVPISNHLYFYWYRQILGQKVEFLVSFYNNEISEKSEIFDDQFSVERPDGSNFTLKIRSTKLEDSAMYFCASSEGQGSTGELFFGEGSRLTVL.

This clone has a handful of counts. V and J are TRBV5-6 and TRBJ1-1; tentative D call: TRBD1 (6 bases). Germline CDR1 is SGHDT and CDR2 is YYEEEE. The CDR3 is made up of 15 amino acids. V shed 4 bases and J shed 6 bases, with 19 bases lying between them. The CDR3 sequence is CASSPSPGGLAEAFF. CDR3 nucleotides: TGTGCCAGCAGCCCCTCCCCCGGGGGGCTTGCTGAAGCTTTCTTT.

This chain uses TRBV6-5 with TRBJ2-1, with D unresolved. From germline, CDR1 is MNHEY and CDR2 SVGAGI. Trimming removed 4 bases from V and 10 bases from J, with 11 bases in between. The CDR3 length is 12 residues. The CDR3 region has the DNA TGTGCCAGCAGTTCTCCTGTATCCGAGCAGTTCTTC. Translated, it gives CASSSPVSEQFF.

A single count supports this clone. The V call is TRBV11-2, the J call TRBJ2-2; TRBD1 agrees at 11 bases. From germline, CDR1 is SGHAT and CDR2 FQNNGV. This CDR3 is 16 amino acids long. Trimming removed 7 bases from V and 7 bases from J; junction bases left unmatched: 11. CDR3 bases: TGTGCCAGCAACTTGGGGACAGGGGGAAGTGACGGGGAGCTGTTTTTT. As protein: CASNLGTGGSDGELFF.

V and J are TRBV7-2 and TRBJ2-4; D is uncertain. Germline V gene data show CDR1 as SGHTA and CDR2 as FQGNSA. The V and J ends lost 2 bases and 3 bases respectively, with 2 bases between them. This CDR3 is built from 12 residues. CDR3 amino acids: CASSLHKNIQYF. The CDR3 DNA reads as TGTGCCAGCAGCTTACACAAAAACATTCAGTACTTC.

The chain joins TRBV6-5 to TRBJ1-2, with 7 positions matching TRBD1. The germline CDR1 and CDR2 sequences are MNHEY and SVGAGI. After removal of 5 bases from V and 4 bases from J, the junction contained 7 bases not matched to a gene. The CDR3 length is 14 residues. Here the CDR3 reads CASSGRDSLYGYTF. CDR3 DNA sequence: TGTGCCAGCAGTGGCCGGGACAGCCTCTATGGCTACACCTTC.

This clone appeared a few times. DNA for the CDR3: TGCGCCAGCAGCTTGGAAACAGGGGCCTACGAGCAGTACTTC. Amino acids: CASSLETGAYEQYF. The chain uses TRBV5-1 and TRBJ2-7, with TRBD1 matching 7 bases. Germline V gene sequence: CDR1 SGHRS, CDR2 YFSETQ. The CDR3 runs to 14 residues. V dropped 0 bases and J dropped 2; count of bases not matched to a gene: 2. The full variable domain, with the rest looked up from reference TRBV5-1 and TRBJ2-7, is KAGVTQTPRYLIKTRGQQVTLSCSPISGHRSVSWYQQTPGQGLQFLFEYFSETQRNKGNFPGRFSGRQFSNSRSEMNVSTLELGDSALYLCASSLETGAYEQYFGPGTRLTVT.

In its sample, this clone was seen once. V and J are TRBV19 and TRBJ2-7, with TRBD2 identical over 12 bases. CDR1 LNHDA and CDR2 SQIVND come from the germline V gene (reference sequence). V lost 1 base, J lost 3 bases, and 1 base stayed unmatched. CDR3 size: 15 residues. The CDR3 loop reads CASSIALAGGYEQYF. CDR3 sequence (DNA): TGTGCCAGTAGTATAGCACTAGCGGGAGGCTACGAGCAGTACTTC.

V and J are TRBV30 and TRBJ1-2; no clear D. The V end lost 1 base, the J end lost 4 bases, and 4 bases lay between the germline ends. Germline values: CDR1 GTSNPN, CDR2 SVGIG (reference sequence). CDR3 size: 11 residues. The CDR3 DNA reads as TGTGCCTGGAGTGGGGCCTATGGCTACACCTTC. As protein: CAWSGAYGYTF.

The chain uses TRBV7-8 and TRBJ2-5, with 11 bases fitting TRBD2. The V and J ends lost 5 bases and 4 bases, in that order; junction bases with no gene match: 6. This CDR3 spans 15 amino acids. CDR1 is SGHVS, CDR2 FQNEAQ, per germline. DNA for the CDR3: TGTGCCAGCAGCCCTCTACTAGCGGGAGTAGAGACCCAGTACTTC. This codes for CASSPLLAGVETQYF.

The rearrangement links TRBV28 to TRBJ2-1, with 7 bases identical to TRBD2. This CDR3 has 14 residues. Germline lookup yields CDR1 MDHEN and CDR2 SYDVKM. V lost 5 bases and J lost 7; bases outside the gene matches: 8. The CDR3 loop reads CASSEGGRRNEQFF. Written as DNA, the CDR3 is TGTGCCAGCAGTGAAGGCGGGAGAAGGAATGAGCAGTTCTTC.